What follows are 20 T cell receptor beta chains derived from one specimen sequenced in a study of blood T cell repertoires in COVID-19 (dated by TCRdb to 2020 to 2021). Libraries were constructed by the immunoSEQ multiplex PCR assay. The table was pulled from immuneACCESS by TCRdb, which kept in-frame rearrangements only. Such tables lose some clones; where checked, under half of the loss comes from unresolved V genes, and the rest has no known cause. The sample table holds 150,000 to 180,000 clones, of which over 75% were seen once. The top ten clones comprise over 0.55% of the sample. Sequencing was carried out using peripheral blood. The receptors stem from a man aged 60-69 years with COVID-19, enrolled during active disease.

The CDR3 nucleotides are TGTGCCAGCAGTATGGATGACAGGGGGTCGGCTGAAGCTTTCTTT. Its translation is CASSMDDRGSAEAFF. V and J are TRBV27 and TRBJ1-1; 9 bases line up with TRBD1. Germline V gene lookup returns CDR1 MNHEY and CDR2 SMNVEV (reference sequence). V was pared by 5 bases and J by 6 bases, with 10 bases of the junction left unmatched. The CDR3 extends over 15 amino acids.

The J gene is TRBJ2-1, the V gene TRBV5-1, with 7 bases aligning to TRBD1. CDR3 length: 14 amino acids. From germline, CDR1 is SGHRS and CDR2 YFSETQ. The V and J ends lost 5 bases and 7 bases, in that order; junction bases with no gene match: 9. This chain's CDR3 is CASRPRGSENEQFF. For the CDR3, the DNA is TGCGCCAGCAGACCCAGGGGGAGTGAGAATGAGCAGTTCTTC.

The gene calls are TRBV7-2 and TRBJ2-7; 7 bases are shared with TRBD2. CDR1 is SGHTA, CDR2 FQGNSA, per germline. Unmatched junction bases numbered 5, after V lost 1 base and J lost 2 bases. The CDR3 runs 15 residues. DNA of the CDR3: TGTGCCAGCAGCTTAGAGCCAGCGGGACCCTACGAGCAGTACTTC. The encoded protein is CASSLEPAGPYEQYF.

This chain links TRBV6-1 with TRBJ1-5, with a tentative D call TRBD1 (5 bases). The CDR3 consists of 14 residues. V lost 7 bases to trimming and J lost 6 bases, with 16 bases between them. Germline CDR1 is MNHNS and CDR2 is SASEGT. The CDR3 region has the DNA TGTGCCAGCACCCCACAGGCGGTGGGTCAGCCCCAGCATTTT. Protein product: CASTPQAVGQPQHF.

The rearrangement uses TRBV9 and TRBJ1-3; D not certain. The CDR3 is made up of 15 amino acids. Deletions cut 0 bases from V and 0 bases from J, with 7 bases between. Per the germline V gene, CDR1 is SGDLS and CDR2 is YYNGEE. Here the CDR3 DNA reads TGTGCCAGCAGCGTAGACTCCCTCTCTGGAAACACCATATATTTT. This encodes CASSVDSLSGNTIYF.

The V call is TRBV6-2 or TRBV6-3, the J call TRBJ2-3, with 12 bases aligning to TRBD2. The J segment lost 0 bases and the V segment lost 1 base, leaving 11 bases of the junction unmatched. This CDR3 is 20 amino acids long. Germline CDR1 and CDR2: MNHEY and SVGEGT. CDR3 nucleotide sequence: TGTGCCAGCAGTTACTTAATCGGACTAGCGGGGATAACTAGCACAGATACGCAGTATTTT. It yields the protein CASSYLIGLAGITSTDTQYF.

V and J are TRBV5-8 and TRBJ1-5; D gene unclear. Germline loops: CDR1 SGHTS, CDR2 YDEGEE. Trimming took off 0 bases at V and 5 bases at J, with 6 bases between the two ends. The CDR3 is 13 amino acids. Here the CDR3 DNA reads TGTGCCAGCAGCTTGGAGAGAGATCAGCCCCAGCATTTT. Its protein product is CASSLERDQPQHF.

The CDR3 spells CASSSRWRDTTDTQYF. DNA of the CDR3: TGTGCCAGTAGTAGTAGGTGGCGGGATACCACAGATACGCAGTATTTT. The rearrangement links TRBV19 to TRBJ2-3; the D gene is possibly TRBD2 (6 bases). The CDR3 has 16 residues. Trimming took off 4 bases at V and 2 bases at J, with 16 bases between the two ends. Germline lookup yields CDR1 LNHDA and CDR2 SQIVND (reference sequence). The variable domain in full, completed from reference TRBV19 and TRBJ2-3, reads DGGITQSPKYLFRKEGQNVTLSCEQNLNHDAMYWYRQDPGQGLRLIYYSQIVNDFQKGDIAEGYSVSREKKESFPLTVTSAQKNPTAFYLCASSSRWRDTTDTQYFGPGTRLTVL.

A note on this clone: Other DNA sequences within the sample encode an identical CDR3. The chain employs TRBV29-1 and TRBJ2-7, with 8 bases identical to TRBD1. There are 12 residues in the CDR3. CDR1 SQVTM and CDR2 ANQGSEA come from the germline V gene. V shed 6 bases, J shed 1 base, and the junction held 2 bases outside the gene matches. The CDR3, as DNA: TGCAGCGTCGGACAGGGATCCTACGAGCAGTACTTC. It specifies CSVGQGSYEQYF.

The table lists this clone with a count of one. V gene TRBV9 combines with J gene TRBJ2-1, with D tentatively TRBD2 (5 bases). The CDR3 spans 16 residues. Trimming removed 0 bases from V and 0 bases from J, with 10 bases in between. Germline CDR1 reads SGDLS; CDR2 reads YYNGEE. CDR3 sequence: CASSVVSGSSYNEQFF. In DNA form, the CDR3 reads TGTGCCAGCAGCGTAGTCTCGGGGAGCTCCTACAATGAGCAGTTCTTC.

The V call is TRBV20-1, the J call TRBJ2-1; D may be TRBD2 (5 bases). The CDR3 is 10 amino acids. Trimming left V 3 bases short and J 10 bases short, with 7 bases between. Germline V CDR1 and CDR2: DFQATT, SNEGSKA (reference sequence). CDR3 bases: TGCAGTGCTAGTAGCGCAGAGCAGTTCTTC. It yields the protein CSASSAEQFF.

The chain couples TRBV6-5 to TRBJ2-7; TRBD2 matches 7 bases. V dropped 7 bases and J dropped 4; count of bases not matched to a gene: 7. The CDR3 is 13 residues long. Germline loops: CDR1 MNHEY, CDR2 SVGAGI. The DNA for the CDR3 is TGTGCCAGCAACGGGGGGTTAGTGTACGAGCAGTACTTC. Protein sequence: CASNGGLVYEQYF.

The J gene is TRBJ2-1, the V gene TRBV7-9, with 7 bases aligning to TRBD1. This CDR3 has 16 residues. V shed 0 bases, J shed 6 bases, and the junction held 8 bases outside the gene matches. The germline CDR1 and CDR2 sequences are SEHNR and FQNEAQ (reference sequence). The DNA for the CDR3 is TGTGCCAGCAGCTTAGCTCGGGACAGTATCGGCAATGAGCAGTTCTTC. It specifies CASSLARDSIGNEQFF. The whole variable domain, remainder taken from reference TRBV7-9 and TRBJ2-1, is DTGVSQNPRHKITKRGQNVTFRCDPISEHNRLYWYRQTLGQGPEFLTYFQNEAQLEKSRLLSDRFSAERPKGSFSTLEIQRTEQGDSAMYLCASSLARDSIGNEQFFGPGTRLTVL.

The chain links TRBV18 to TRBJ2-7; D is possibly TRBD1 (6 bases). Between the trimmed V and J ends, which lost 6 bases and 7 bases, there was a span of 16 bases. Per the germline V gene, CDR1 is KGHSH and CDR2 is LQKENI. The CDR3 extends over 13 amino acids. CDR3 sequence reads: CASSNDRFGEQYF. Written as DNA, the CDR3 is TGTGCCAGCTCGAACGACAGGTTTGGGGAGCAGTACTTC.

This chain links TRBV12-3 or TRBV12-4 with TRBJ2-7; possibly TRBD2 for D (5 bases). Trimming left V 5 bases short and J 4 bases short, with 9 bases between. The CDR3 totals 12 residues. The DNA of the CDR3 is TGTGCCAGCAGTCGGCCGGGGTACGAGCAGTACTTC. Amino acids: CASSRPGYEQYF.

CDR3: CASSLDGGNTEAFF. Here the CDR3 DNA reads TGCGCCAGCAGCTTGGACGGCGGGAACACTGAAGCTTTCTTT. The chain combines TRBV5-1 with TRBJ1-1; unclear D gene. CDR3 length: 14 residues. V lost 0 bases and J lost 1, with 7 bases in between. Germline CDR1 reads SGHRS; CDR2 reads YFSETQ. Full variable domain (rest looked up from reference TRBV5-1 and TRBJ1-1): KAGVTQTPRYLIKTRGQQVTLSCSPISGHRSVSWYQQTPGQGLQFLFEYFSETQRNKGNFPGRFSGRQFSNSRSEMNVSTLELGDSALYLCASSLDGGNTEAFFGQGTRLTVV.

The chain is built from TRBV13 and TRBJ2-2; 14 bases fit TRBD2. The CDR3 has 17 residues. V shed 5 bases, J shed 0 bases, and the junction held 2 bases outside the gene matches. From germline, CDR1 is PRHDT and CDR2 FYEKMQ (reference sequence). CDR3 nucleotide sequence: TGTGCCAGCAGCAGGACTAGCGGGGGGCCGAACACCGGGGAGCTGTTTTTT. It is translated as CASSRTSGGPNTGELFF.

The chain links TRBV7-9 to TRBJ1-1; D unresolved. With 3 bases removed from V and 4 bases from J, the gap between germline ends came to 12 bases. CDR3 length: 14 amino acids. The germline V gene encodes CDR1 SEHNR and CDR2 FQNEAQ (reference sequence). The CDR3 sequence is CASSFAGETTEAFF. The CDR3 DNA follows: TGTGCCAGCAGCTTCGCGGGAGAGACCACTGAAGCTTTCTTT.

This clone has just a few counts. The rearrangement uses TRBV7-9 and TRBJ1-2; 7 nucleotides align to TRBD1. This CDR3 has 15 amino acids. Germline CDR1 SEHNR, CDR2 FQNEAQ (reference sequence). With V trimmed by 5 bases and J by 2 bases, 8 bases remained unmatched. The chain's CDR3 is CASSPNTGANYGYTF. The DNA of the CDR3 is TGTGCCAGCAGCCCGAATACAGGGGCGAACTATGGCTACACCTTC.

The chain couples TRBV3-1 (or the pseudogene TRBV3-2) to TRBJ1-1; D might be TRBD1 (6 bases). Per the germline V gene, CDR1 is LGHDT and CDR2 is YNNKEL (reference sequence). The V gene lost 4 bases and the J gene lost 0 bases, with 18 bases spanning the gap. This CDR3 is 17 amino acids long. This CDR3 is CASSLQIGGGMNTEAFF. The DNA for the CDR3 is TGTGCCAGCAGCCTACAAATTGGGGGCGGCATGAACACTGAAGCTTTCTTT.